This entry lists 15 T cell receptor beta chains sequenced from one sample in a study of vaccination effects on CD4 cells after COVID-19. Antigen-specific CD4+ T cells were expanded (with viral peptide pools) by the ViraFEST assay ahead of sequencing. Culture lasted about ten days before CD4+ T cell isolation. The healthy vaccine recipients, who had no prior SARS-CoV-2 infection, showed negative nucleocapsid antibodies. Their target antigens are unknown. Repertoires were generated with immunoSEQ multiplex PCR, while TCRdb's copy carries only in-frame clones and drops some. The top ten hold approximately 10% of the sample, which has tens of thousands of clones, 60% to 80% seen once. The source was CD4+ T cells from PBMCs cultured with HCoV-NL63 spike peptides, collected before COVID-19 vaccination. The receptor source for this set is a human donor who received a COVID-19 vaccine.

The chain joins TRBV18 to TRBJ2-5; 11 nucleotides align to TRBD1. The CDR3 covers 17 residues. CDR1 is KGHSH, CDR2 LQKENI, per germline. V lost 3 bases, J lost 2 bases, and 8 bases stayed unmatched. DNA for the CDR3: TGTGCCAGCTCACCCTGGACAGGGGGCAGGTGGCAAGAGACCCAGTACTTC. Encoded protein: CASSPWTGGRWQETQYF.

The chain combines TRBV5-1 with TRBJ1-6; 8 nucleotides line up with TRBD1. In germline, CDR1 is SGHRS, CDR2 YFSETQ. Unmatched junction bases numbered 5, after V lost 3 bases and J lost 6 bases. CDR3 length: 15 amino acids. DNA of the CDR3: TGCGCCAGCAGCTACGGACAGGGCGGTAATTCACCCCTCCACTTT. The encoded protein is CASSYGQGGNSPLHF.

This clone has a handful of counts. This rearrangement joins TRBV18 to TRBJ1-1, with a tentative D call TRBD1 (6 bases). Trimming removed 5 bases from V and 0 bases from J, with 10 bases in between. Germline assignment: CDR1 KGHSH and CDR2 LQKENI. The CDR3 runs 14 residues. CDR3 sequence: CASSKDSMNTEAFF. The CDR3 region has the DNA TGTGCCAGCTCAAAGGACAGTATGAACACTGAAGCTTTCTTT.

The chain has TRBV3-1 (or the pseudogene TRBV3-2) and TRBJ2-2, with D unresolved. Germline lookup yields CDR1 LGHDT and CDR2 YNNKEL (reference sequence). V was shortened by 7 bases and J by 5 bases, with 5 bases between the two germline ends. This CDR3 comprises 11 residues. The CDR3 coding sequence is TGTGCCAGCACCGGGACCGGGGAGCTGTTTTTT. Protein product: CASTGTGELFF.

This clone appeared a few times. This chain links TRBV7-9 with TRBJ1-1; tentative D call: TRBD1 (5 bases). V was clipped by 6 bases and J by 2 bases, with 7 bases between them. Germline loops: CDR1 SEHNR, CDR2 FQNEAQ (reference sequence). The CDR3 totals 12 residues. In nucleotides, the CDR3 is TGTGCCAGCAGTTGGGACAACACTGAAGCTTTCTTT. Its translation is CASSWDNTEAFF.

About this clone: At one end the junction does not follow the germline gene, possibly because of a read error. In nucleotides, the CDR3 is TGTGCCAGCAGAGAAGCTTTCGGCGGGGCGTACGAGCAGTACTTC. It is translated as CASREAFGGAYEQYF. This chain uses TRBV6-1 with TRBJ2-7, with D maybe TRBD2 (6 bases). This CDR3 has 15 residues. Per the germline V gene, CDR1 is MNHNS and CDR2 is SASEGT.

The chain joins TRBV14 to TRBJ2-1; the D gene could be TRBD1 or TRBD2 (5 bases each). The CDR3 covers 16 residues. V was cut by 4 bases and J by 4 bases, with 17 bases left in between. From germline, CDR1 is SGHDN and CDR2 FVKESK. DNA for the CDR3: TGTGCCAGCAGCCCCCTCCGGTGGGACGGATACAATGAGCAGTTCTTC. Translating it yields CASSPLRWDGYNEQFF. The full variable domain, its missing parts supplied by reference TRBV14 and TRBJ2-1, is EAGVTQFPSHSVIEKGQTVTLRCDPISGHDNLYWYRRVMGKEIKFLLHFVKESKQDESGMPNNRFLAERTGGTYSTLKVQPAELEDSGVYFCASSPLRWDGYNEQFFGPGTRLTVL.

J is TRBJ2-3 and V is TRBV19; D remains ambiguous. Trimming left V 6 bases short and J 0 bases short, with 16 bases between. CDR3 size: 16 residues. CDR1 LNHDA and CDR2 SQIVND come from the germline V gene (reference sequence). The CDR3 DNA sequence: TGTGCCAGTAGCGGGCGGACGGCAGCTAGCACAGATACGCAGTATTTT. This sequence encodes CASSGRTAASTDTQYF.

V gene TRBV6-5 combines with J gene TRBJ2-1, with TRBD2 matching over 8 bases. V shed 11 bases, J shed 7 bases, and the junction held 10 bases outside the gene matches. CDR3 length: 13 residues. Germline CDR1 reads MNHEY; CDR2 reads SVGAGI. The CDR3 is CAGALAVGNEQFF. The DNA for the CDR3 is TGTGCCGGTGCACTAGCGGTTGGGAATGAGCAGTTCTTC.

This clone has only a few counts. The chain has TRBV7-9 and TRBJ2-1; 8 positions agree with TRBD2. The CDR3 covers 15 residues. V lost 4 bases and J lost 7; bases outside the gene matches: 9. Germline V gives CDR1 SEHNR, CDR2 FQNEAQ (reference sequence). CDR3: CASSSGLGVGNEQFF. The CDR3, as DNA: TGTGCCAGCAGCTCGGGACTAGGGGTGGGGAATGAGCAGTTCTTC.

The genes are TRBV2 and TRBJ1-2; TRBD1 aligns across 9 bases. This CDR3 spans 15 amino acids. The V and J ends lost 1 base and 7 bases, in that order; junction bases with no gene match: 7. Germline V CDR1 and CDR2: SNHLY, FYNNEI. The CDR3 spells CASSEVKRTGVGYTF. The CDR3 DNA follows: TGTGCCAGCAGTGAAGTGAAGCGGACAGGGGTTGGCTACACCTTC.

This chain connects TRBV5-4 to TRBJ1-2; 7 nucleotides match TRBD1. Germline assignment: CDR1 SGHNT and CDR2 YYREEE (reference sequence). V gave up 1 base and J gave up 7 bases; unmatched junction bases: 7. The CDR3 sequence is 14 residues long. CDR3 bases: TGTGCCAGCAGCTTGCATCAGGGGGGATCTGGCTACACCTTC. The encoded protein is CASSLHQGGSGYTF.

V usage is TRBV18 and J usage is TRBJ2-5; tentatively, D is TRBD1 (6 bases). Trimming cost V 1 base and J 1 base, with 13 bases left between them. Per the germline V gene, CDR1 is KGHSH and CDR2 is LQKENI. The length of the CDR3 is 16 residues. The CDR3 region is CASSPLLARGQETQYF. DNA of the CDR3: TGTGCCAGCTCACCACTCTTGGCCAGGGGCCAAGAGACCCAGTACTTC.

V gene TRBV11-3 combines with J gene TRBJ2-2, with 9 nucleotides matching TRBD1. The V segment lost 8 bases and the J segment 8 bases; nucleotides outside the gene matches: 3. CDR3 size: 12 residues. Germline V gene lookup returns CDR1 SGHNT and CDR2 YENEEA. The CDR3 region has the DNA TGTGCCAGCTCACAGGGGGCAGGGGAGCTGTTTTTT. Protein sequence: CASSQGAGELFF.

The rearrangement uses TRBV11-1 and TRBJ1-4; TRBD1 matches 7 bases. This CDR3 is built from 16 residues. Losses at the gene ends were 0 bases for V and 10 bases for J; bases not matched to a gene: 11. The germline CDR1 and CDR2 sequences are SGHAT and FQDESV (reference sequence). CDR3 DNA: TGTGCCAGCAGCTTAGCCACCGGGACAGTCGGAGGAAAACTGTTTTTT. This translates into CASSLATGTVGGKLFF.